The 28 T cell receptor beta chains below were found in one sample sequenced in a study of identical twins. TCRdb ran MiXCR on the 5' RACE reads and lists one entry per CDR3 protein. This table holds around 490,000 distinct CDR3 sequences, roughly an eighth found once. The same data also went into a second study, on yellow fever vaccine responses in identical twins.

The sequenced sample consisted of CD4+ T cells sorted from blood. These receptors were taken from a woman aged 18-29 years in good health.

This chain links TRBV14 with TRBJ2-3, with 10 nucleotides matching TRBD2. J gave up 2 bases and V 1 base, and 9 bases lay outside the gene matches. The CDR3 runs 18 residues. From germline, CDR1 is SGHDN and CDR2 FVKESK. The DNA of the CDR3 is TGTGCCAGCAGCCAAGGAACCTTAGCGGGGGGAACCACAGATACGCAGTATTTT. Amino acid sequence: CASSQGTLAGGTTDTQYF.

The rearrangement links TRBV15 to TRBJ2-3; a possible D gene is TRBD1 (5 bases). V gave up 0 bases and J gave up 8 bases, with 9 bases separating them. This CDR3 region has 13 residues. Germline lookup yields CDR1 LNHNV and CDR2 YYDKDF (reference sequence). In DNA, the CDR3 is TGTGCCACCAGCAGAGAAAGTCAGGGTACGCAGTATTTT. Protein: CATSRESQGTQYF. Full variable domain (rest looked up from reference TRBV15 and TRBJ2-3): DAMVIQNPRYQVTQFGKPVTLSCSQTLNHNVMYWYQQKSSQAPKLLFHYYDKDFNNEADTPDNFQSRRPNTSFCFLDIRSPGLGDTAMYLCATSRESQGTQYFGPGTRLTVL.

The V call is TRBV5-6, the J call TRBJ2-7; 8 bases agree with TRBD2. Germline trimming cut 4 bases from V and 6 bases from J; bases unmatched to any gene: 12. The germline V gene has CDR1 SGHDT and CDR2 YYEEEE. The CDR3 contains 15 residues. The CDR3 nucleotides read TGTGCCAGCAGCCTCAGCGGGGGATACCTACGCGAGCAGTACTTC. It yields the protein CASSLSGGYLREQYF.

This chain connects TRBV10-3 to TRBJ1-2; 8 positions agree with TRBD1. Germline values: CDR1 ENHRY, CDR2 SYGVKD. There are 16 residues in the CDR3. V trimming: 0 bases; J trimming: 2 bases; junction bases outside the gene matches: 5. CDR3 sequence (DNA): TGTGCCATCAGTGAGTCAGGGGACAGGATAAACTATGGCTACACCTTC. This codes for CAISESGDRINYGYTF.

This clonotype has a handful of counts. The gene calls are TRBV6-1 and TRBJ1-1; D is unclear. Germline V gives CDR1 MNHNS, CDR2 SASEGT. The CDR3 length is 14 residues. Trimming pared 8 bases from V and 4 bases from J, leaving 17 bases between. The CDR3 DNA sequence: TGTGCCAGCTTCCGCGAGAGTCGTGGCACTGAAGCTTTCTTT. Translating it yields CASFRESRGTEAFF.

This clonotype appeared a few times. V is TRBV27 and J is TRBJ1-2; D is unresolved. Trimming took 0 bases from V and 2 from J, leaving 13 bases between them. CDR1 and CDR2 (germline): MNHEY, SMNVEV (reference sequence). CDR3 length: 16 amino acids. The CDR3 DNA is TGTGCCAGCAGTTTATCGATAACAGATAGAAACTATGGCTACACCTTC. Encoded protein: CASSLSITDRNYGYTF.

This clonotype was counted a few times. The CDR3 loop is CASSSQDRSSNTGELFF. CDR3 nucleotides: TGTGCCAGCAGCTCCCAAGACAGGTCATCAAACACCGGGGAGCTGTTTTTT. The rearrangement uses TRBV7-9 and TRBJ2-2; tentative D call: TRBD1 (6 bases). CDR3 size: 17 residues. V lost 4 bases to trimming and J lost 2 bases, with 17 bases between them. The V gene's germline CDR1 is SEHNR and CDR2 FQNEAQ (reference sequence).

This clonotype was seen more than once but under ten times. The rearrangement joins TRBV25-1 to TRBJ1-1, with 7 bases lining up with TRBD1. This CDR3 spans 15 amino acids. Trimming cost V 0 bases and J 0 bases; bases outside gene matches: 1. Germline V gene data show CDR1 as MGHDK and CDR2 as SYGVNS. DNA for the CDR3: TGTGCCAGCAGTGAATACAGGGGGATGAACACTGAAGCTTTCTTT. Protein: CASSEYRGMNTEAFF.

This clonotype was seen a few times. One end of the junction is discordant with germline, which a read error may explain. The CDR3 DNA reads TGCGCCAGTAGCTTGGGACCACTGTTGGGCTATGAGCAGTTCTTC. Its translation is CASSLGPLLGYEQFF. J is TRBJ2-1 and V is TRBV5-1; the D gene could be TRBD1 or TRBD2 (5 bases each). Germline values: CDR1 SGHRS, CDR2 YFSETQ. The CDR3 loop spans 15 amino acids.

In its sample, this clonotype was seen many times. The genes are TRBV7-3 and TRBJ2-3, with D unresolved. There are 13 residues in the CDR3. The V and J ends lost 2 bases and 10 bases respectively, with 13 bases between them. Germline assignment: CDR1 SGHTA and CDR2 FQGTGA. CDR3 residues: CASSLPNSQAQYF. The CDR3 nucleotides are TGTGCCAGCAGCTTACCAAACAGTCAGGCGCAGTATTTT.

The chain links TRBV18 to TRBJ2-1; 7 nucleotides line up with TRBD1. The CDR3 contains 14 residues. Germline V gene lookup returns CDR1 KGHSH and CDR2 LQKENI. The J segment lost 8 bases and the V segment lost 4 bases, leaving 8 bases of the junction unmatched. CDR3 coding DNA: TGTGCCAGCTCACTAAGACAGGGAAAGGATGAGCAGTTCTTC. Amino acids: CASSLRQGKDEQFF.

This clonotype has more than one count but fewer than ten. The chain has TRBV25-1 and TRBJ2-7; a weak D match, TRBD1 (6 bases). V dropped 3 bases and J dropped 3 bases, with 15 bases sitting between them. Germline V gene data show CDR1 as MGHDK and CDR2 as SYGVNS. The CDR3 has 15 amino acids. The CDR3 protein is CASSDRGGTIYEQYF. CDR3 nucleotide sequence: TGTGCCAGCAGTGATCGGGGTGGGACAATCTACGAGCAGTACTTC.

The chain's CDR3 is CAQGRVGTDTQYF. The CDR3 nucleotides are TGTGCCCAAGGACGGGTCGGCACAGATACGCAGTATTTT. This chain joins TRBV12-3 or TRBV12-4 and TRBJ2-3; the D is unclear. The ends were cut back, 11 bases at V and 1 base at J, with 13 bases in the middle. This CDR3 region has 13 residues.

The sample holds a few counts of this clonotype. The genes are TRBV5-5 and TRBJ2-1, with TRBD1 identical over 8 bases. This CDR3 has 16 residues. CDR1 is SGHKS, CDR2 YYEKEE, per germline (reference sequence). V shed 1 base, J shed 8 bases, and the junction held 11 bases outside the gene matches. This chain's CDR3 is CASSLLGQGTFDEQFF. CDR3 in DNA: TGTGCCAGCAGCTTGCTAGGACAGGGTACCTTCGATGAGCAGTTCTTC.

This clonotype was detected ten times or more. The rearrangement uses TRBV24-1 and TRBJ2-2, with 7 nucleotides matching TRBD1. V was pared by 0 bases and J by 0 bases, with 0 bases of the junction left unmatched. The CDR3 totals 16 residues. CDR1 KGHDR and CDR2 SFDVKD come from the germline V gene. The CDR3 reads CATSDLGTANTGELFF. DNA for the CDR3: TGTGCCACCAGTGATTTGGGGACAGCGAACACCGGGGAGCTGTTTTTT.

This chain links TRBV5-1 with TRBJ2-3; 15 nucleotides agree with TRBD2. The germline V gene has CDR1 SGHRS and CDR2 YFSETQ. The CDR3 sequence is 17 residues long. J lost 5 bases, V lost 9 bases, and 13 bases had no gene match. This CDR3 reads CATSIGTSGRTGDTQYF. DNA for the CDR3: TGCGCCACCTCCATTGGGACTAGCGGGAGGACGGGAGATACGCAGTATTTT.

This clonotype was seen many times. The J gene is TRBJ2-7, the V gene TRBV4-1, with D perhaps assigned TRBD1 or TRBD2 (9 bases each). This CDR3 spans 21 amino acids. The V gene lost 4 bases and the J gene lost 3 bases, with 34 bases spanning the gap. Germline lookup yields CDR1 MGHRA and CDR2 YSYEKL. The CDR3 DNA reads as TGCGCCAGCAGCCGTTACTCTCCGGGACAGGGAAATTCTAGCGGGGTCTACGAGCAGTACTTC. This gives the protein CASSRYSPGQGNSSGVYEQYF.

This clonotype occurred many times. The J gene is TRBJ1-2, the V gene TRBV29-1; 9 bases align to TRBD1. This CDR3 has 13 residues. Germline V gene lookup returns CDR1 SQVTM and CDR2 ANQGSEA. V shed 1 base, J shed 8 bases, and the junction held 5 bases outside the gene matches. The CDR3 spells CSVEGRTGAGYTF. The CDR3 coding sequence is TGCAGCGTTGAAGGTCGGACAGGGGCCGGCTACACCTTC.

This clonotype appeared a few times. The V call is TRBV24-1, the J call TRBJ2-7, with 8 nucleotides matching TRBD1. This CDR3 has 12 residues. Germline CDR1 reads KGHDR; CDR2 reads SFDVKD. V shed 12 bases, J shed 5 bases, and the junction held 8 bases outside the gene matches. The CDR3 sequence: CAVRDRYNEQYF. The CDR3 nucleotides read TGTGCCGTCCGGGACAGGTACAACGAGCAGTACTTC.

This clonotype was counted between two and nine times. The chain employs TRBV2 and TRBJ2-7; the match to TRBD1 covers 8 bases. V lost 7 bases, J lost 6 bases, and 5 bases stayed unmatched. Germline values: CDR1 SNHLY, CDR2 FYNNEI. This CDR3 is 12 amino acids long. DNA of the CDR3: TGTGCCAGCAATCTTGACAGGGGCGAGCAGTACTTC. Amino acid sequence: CASNLDRGEQYF.

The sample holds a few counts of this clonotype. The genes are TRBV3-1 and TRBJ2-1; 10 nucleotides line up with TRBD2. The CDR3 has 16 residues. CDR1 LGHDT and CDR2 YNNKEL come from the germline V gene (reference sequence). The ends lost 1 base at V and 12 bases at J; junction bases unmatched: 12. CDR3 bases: TGTGCCAGCAGCCAAGTTTTGGCTAGCGGGAGACTGGGGCAGTTCTTC. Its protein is CASSQVLASGRLGQFF.

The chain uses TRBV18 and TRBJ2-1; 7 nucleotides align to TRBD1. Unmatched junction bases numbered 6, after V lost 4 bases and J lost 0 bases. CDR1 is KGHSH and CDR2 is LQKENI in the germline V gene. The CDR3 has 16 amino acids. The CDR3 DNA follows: TGTGCCAGCTCACTTACAGGGGAAAGCTCCTACAATGAGCAGTTCTTC. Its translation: CASSLTGESSYNEQFF.

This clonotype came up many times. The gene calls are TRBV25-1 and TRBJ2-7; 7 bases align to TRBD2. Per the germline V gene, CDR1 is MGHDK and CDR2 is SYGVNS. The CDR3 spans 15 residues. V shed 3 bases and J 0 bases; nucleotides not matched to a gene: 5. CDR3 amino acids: CASSDPQRDSYEQYF. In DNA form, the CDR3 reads TGTGCCAGCAGTGATCCCCAGCGGGACTCCTACGAGCAGTACTTC.

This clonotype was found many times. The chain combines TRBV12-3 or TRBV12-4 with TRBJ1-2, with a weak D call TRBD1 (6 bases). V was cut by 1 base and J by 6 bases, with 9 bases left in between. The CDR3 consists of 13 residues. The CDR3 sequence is CASSLEQGHGYTF. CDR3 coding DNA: TGTGCCAGCAGTTTAGAACAGGGACATGGCTACACCTTC.

As DNA, the CDR3 is TGTGCCAGCAGCGTAGGTACAGGGGCCTATCAGCCCCAGCATTTT. Translating it yields CASSVGTGAYQPQHF. The V gene is TRBV9, the J gene TRBJ1-5; TRBD1 matches at 7 bases. The CDR3 runs to 15 residues. Trimming at V came to 0 bases and at J to 5 bases, leaving 5 bases not matched to a gene. Germline CDR1 reads SGDLS; CDR2 reads YYNGEE.

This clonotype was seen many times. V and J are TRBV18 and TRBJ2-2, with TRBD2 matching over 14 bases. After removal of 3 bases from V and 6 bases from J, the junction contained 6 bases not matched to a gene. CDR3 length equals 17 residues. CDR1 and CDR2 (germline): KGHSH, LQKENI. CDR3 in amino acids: CASSPGTSGRGAGELFF. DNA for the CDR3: TGTGCCAGCTCACCGGGGACTAGCGGGAGAGGAGCCGGGGAGCTGTTTTTT.

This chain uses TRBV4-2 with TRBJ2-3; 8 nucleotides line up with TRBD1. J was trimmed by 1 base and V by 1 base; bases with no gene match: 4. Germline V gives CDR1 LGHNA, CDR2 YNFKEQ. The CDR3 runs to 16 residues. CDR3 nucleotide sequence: TGTGCCAGCAGCCAAGGTCTGGGACAGGGCACAGATACGCAGTATTTT. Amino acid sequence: CASSQGLGQGTDTQYF.

Here the CDR3 reads CASTQGASYEQYF. The CDR3 bases are TGTGCCAGTACGCAGGGGGCCTCCTACGAGCAGTACTTC. The gene calls are TRBV18 and TRBJ2-7; 8 bases are shared with TRBD1. The CDR3 length is 13 residues. The germline V gene encodes CDR1 KGHSH and CDR2 LQKENI. J gave up 0 bases and V 9 bases, and 4 bases lay outside the gene matches.